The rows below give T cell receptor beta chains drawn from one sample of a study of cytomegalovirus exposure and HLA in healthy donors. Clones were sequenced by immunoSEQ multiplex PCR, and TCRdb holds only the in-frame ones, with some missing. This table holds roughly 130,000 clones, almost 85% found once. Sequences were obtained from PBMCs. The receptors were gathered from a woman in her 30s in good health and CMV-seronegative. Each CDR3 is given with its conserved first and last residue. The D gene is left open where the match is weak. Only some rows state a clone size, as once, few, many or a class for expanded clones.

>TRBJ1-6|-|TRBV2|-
CASSQESGGSNSPLHF
TGTGCCAGCAGCCAAGAGTCGGGGGGAAGCAATTCACCCCTCCACTTT
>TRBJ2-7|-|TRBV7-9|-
CASSRAAPTVIPYEQYF
TGTGCCAGCAGCCGAGCGGCGCCTACAGTGATTCCCTACGAGCAGTACTTC
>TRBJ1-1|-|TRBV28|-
CASTHREGPEAFF
TGTGCCAGCACCCACCGGGAGGGACCTGAAGCTTTCTTT
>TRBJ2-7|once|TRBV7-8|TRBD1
CASSPGQGSTYEQYF
TGTGCCAGCAGCCCCGGACAGGGGTCCACTTACGAGCAGTACTTC
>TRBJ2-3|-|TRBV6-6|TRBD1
CASSYGRDRGDTQYF
TGTGCCAGCAGTTACGGGCGGGACAGGGGTGATACGCAGTATTTT
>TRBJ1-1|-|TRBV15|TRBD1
CATSRDQGAEAFF
TGTGCCACCAGCAGAGATCAGGGGGCGGAAGCTTTCTTT
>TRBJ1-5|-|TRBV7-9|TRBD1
CASSPSTGQGGDQPQHF
TGTGCCAGCAGCCCTAGCACAGGACAGGGAGGGGATCAGCCCCAGCATTTT
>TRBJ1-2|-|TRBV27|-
CASSLFWGPNYGYTF
TGTGCCAGCAGTTTATTCTGGGGCCCGAACTATGGCTACACCTTC
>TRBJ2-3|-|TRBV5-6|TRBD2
CASSGTSGGQYTQYF
TGTGCCAGCAGCGGGACTAGCGGGGGTCAATATACGCAGTATTTT
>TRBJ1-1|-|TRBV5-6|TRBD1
CASSLDRTGHTEAFF
TGTGCCAGCAGCTTAGACCGGACAGGGCACACTGAAGCTTTCTTT
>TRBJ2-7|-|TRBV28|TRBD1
CASSWTGNFYEQYF
TGTGCCAGCAGTTGGACAGGGAATTTCTACGAGCAGTACTTC
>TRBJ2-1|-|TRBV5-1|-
CASSSEGLPYNEQFF
TGCGCCAGCAGCTCCGAGGGACTCCCTTACAATGAGCAGTTCTTC
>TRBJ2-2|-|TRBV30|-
CAWSAGHYTGELFF
TGTGCCTGGAGTGCGGGACACTACACCGGGGAGCTGTTTTTT
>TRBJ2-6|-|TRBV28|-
CATHPGQNSGANVLTF
TGTGCCACTCATCCGGGACAAAACTCTGGGGCCAACGTCCTGACTTTC
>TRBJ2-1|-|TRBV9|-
CASSVGGSSSYNEQFF
TGTGCCAGCAGCGTAGGTGGCAGTTCCTCCTACAATGAGCAGTTCTTC
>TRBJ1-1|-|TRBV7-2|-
CASSQSAGGREAFF
TGTGCCAGCAGTCAATCCGCTGGGGGCCGTGAAGCTTTCTTT
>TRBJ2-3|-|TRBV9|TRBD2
CASSPGGQPWDTQYF
TGTGCCAGCAGCCCGGGGGGGCAGCCGTGGGATACGCAGTATTTT
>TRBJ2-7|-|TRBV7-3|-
CASSLGGGPTYEQYF
TGTGCCAGCAGCCTGGGAGGGGGACCCACCTACGAGCAGTACTTC
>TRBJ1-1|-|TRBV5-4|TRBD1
CASSAGQGGPEAFF
TGTGCCAGCAGCGCCGGACAGGGCGGGCCAGAAGCTTTCTTT
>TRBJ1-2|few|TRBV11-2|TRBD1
CASSLQGRTSGYTF
TGTGCCAGCAGCCTACAGGGGAGGACAAGTGGCTACACCTTC
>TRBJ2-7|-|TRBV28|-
CASRPSQMTGTYEQYF
TGTGCCAGCAGGCCCTCGCAAATGACAGGTACCTACGAGCAGTACTTC
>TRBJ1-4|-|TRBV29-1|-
CSVAGHSEEGEKLFF
TGCAGCGTAGCGGGACATTCAGAGGAGGGTGAAAAACTGTTTTTT
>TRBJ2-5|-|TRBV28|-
CASSSGTFQETQYF
TGTGCCAGCAGTTCCGGGACTTTCCAAGAGACCCAGTACTTC
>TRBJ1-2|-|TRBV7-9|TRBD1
CASSPGTGRAGYTF
TGTGCCAGCAGCCCGGGGACAGGGCGCGCTGGCTACACCTTC
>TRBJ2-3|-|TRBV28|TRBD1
CASSRQGDLDTQYF
TGTGCCAGCAGCCGACAGGGGGATCTGGATACGCAGTATTTT
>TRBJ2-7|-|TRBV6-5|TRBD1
CASSSRGQGSEQYF
TGTGCCAGCAGTTCCCGGGGACAGGGTAGCGAGCAGTACTTC
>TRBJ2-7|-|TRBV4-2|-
CASSQDPGGGGYEQYF
TGTGCCAGCAGCCAGGATCCTGGAGGGGGCGGATACGAGCAGTACTTC
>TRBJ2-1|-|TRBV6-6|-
CASSYSGQGGLFF
TGTGCCAGCAGTTACTCGGGGCAGGGGGGCTTGTTCTTC
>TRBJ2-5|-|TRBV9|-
CASSPHSFQETQYF
TGTGCCAGCAGCCCTCACTCGTTCCAAGAGACCCAGTACTTC
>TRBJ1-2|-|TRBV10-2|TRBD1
CASKRTGGDYGYTF
TGCGCCAGCAAACGGACAGGAGGGGACTATGGCTACACCTTC
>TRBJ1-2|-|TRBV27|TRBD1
CASSLRQGLGYTF
TGTGCCAGCAGTTTACGACAGGGGTTAGGCTACACCTTC
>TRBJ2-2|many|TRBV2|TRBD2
CASRRSGVITGELFF
TGTGCCAGCAGGAGGAGCGGGGTGATTACCGGGGAGCTGTTTTTT
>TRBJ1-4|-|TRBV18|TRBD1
CASSPIKTGEGEKLFF
TGTGCCAGCTCACCCATCAAGACAGGGGAAGGAGAAAAACTGTTTTTT
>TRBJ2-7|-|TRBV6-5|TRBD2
CASTPRGGRYEQYF
TGTGCCAGCACCCCACGCGGGGGAAGGTACGAGCAGTACTTC
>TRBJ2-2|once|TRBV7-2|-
CASSLDRTGELFF
TGTGCCAGCAGCTTAGACCGGACCGGGGAGCTGTTTTTT
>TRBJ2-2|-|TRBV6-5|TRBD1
CASSYDRGRTGELFF
TGTGCCAGCAGTTACGACAGGGGTCGCACCGGGGAGCTGTTTTTT
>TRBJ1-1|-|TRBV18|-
CASSKAGASNTEAFF
TGTGCCAGCTCAAAGGCAGGGGCTTCGAACACTGAAGCTTTCTTT
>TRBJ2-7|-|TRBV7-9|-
CASSLAGGYEQYF
TGTGCCAGCAGCTTAGCAGGGGGCTACGAGCAGTACTTC
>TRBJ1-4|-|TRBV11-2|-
CASSFQGSPNEKLFF
TGTGCCAGCAGCTTCCAGGGGTCCCCAAATGAAAAACTGTTTTTT
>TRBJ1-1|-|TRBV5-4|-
CASSSSYSEAFF
TGTGCCAGCAGCTCGTCATACTCTGAAGCTTTCTTT
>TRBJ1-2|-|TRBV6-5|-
CASSYRGQQYGYTF
TGTGCCAGCAGTTACCGAGGACAGCAATATGGCTACACCTTC
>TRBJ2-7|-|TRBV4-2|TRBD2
CASSQRGRLAGGNNSYEQYF
TGTGCCAGCAGCCAACGAGGGAGGCTAGCGGGGGGCAATAACTCCTACGAGCAGTACTTC
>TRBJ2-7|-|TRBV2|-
CASRAAAYEQYF
TGTGCCAGCAGGGCGGCCGCCTACGAGCAGTACTTC
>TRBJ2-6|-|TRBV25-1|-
CASSRTNEAGANVLTF
TGTGCCAGCAGTAGGACAAATGAGGCTGGGGCCAACGTCCTGACTTTC
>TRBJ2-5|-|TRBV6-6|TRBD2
CASSPAGGQETQYF
TGTGCCAGCAGTCCCGCGGGGGGCCAAGAGACCCAGTACTTC
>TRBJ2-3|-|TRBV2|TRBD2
CASSDEWGGVTDTQYF
TGTGCCAGCAGTGATGAGTGGGGGGGAGTGACAGATACGCAGTATTTT
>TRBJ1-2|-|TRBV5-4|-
CASSFGAGYGYTF
TGTGCCAGCAGCTTTGGGGCCGGCTATGGCTACACCTTC
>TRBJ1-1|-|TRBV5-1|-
CASSLEGHRNTEAFF
TGCGCCAGCAGCTTGGAGGGACACCGGAACACTGAAGCTTTCTTT
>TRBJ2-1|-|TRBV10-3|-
CAISEPPNEQFF
TGTGCCATCAGTGAGCCTCCCAATGAGCAGTTCTTC
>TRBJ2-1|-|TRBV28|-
CASRGQTQWIF
TGTGCCAGCAGAGGACAGACCCAATGGATCTTC
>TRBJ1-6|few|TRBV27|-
CASSKQGTPLHF
TGTGCCAGCAGTAAACAGGGTACACCCCTCCACTTT
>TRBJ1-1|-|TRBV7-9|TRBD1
CASSLTGGYTEAFF
TGTGCCAGCAGCTTAACAGGGGGGTACACTGAAGCTTTCTTT
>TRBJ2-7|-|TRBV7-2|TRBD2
CASSLVSTSVGEQYF
TGTGCCAGCAGCTTAGTGAGCACTAGCGTTGGGGAGCAGTACTTC
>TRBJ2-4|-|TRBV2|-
CASRQQGNIQYF
TGTGCCAGCAGACAACAGGGAAACATTCAGTACTTC
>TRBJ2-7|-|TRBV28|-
CATQSPRAGSYEQYF
TGTGCCACCCAATCCCCCAGGGCAGGATCCTACGAGCAGTACTTC
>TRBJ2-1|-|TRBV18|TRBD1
CASSPSDRGNEQFF
TGTGCCAGCTCACCATCGGACAGGGGAAATGAGCAGTTCTTC
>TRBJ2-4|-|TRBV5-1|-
CASSLVGGKNIQYF
TGCGCCAGCAGCTTGGTTGGGGGGAAAAACATTCAGTACTTC
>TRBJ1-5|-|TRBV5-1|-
CASSLDRNQPQHF
TGCGCCAGCAGCTTGGACAGAAATCAGCCCCAGCATTTT